This T cell receptor beta chain originates from a study of regulatory T cells in long-lasting Graves disease. As to time point: newly diagnosed GD, antithyroid drugs for less than 3 months. From PBMCs, RNA was extracted and then used to make the TCR library. Germline trimming cut 4 bases from V and 6 bases from J; bases unmatched to any gene: 9. This CDR3 is built from 15 residues. CDR1 LNHDA and CDR2 SQIVND come from the germline V gene (reference sequence). CDR3 regions were amplified by Arm-PCR using iRepertoire HTBI primers to build TCR beta libraries. TCRdb fed the multiplex PCR reads into MiXCR, producing one record per CDR3 protein. This table has approximately 560,000 distinct CDR3 sequences, about 16% appearing once. This clonotype was detected a few times. Separately, the same data were catalogued under a study of T cells in Graves' hyperthyroidism and ophthalmopathy.

The source material was peripheral blood mononuclear cells (PBMCs), sampled at new diagnosis, from a patient treated with antithyroid drugs. The chain has TRBV19 and TRBJ2-7; 10 positions match TRBD1. This clonotype originated in a man aged 18 to 30 with Graves disease. CDR3 sequence: CASSTGTGEALEQYF. In nucleotides, the CDR3 is TGTGCCAGTAGTACTGGGACAGGGGAGGCACTCGAGCAGTACTTC.